This T cell receptor (beta chain) comes out of a study of blood T cell repertoires in COVID-19 (dated by TCRdb to about 2020). Context from the whole study: Samples from collaborators originated in the United States, Italy and Spain and spanned both the acute and convalescent phases of COVID-19. The prospective study material was composed of cDNA or gDNA derived from T cells, B-cell-depleted T cells, or PBMCs. Subjects who had been exposed to COVID-19, were actively infected with it, or had recovered from it provided the deeply sampled blood TCRbeta repertoires that made up the dataset. The repertoires were released in a freely available public database intended as a resource for research on the immune response to SARS-CoV-2. Samples came from the ongoing ImmuneRACE study (first 160 participants) plus 1,254 subjects from 6 global collaborators. The sample metadata nearly always contained a de-identified subject ID, COVID-19 status, age in years and sex. Where HLA class I and class II types were available, the types were taken from metadata supplied by the sample provider, not from assay-based typing. General findings and caveats noted by the study authors: The quantity of clinical and demographic metadata differed by source and by participant and was supplied without curation.

For CDR1 and CDR2, the germline V gene lists SGHTA and FQGNSA. The CDR3 holds 15 amino acids from the cysteine to the phenylalanine. Here the CDR3 DNA is all that survives: 45 bases in frame from base 1. Trimming takes 6 bases off V and 4 bases off J; junction bases not matched to a gene: 8. TCRbeta CDR3 regions were amplified from genomic DNA using the immunoSEQ Assay, a bias-controlled multiplex PCR. The authors processed their data as follows. Within the assay, amplification of reference gene primers was used to estimate how many nucleated cells each sample contained. Sequence reads were collapsed and filtered to measure the absolute abundance of every unique TCRbeta CDR3 rearrangement. For each sample, productive Simpson clonality was calculated by taking the square root of Simpson's diversity index across productive rearrangements. This is the immuneACCESS table as TCRdb keeps it, with only in-frame sequences that have V and J called. A part of the clones is gone; compared with another copy, unresolved V genes explain less than half, and the rest is unexplained. That table supplies the V and J calls and clone size; D and trimming were determined from the DNA. This sample holds about 210,000 clones; about 92% were observed only once. Jointly, the top ten make up under 1.5% of the sample.

With regard to this clone: This receptor's antigen is unknown. Base qualities are not at hand, and no much larger clone is one base apart.

Each collaborating institution followed its own protocols to collect whole blood in K2EDTA tubes. For TCRbeta analysis, collaborators shipped samples as frozen whole blood, isolated PBMCs, or DNA extracted from either of those sample types. The sequence joins TRBV7-2 to TRBJ2-1; TRBD2 lines up with 8 middle nucleotides. The sample was peripheral blood. The clonotype was recovered from a man younger than 40 with acute or convalescent COVID-19. CDR3 reads: CASSVSGSSYNEQFF. The DNA sequence is given as TGTGCCAGCAGTGTGAGCGGGAGCTCTTACAATGAGCAGTTCTTC.